These 11 T cell receptor beta chains share one sample of origin, sequenced in a study of T cell responses to AZD1222 COVID-19 vaccine. Libraries were prepared by immunoSEQ multiplex PCR; TCRdb keeps only in-frame clonotypes and omits some of them. The sample has roughly 150,000 clones, roughly 90% seen once. Material: peripheral blood, obtained 28 days after the second AZD1222 dose. All receptors come from an adult who received the AZD1222 COVID-19 vaccine.

The V gene is TRBV10-2, the J gene TRBJ1-1; D gene unclear. The CDR3 consists of 14 residues. The germline CDR1 and CDR2 sequences are WSHSY and SAAADI. Trimming left V 3 bases short and J 6 bases short, with 14 bases between. Here the CDR3 DNA reads TGCGCCAGCAGTGAAAACACGGGGTTCTCTGAAGCTTTCTTT. It yields the protein CASSENTGFSEAFF.

The chain employs TRBV27 and TRBJ2-1, with 13 bases aligning to TRBD2. This CDR3 has 14 amino acids. Germline V CDR1 and CDR2: MNHEY, SMNVEV (reference sequence). Germline trimming cut 7 bases from V and 6 bases from J; bases unmatched to any gene: 3. In DNA form, the CDR3 reads TGTGCCAGCACCACTAGCGGGAGGGCCAATGAGCAGTTCTTC. Residues: CASTTSGRANEQFF.

This rearrangement joins TRBV2 to TRBJ2-1; 8 positions agree with TRBD1. This CDR3 spans 14 amino acids. Per the germline V gene, CDR1 is SNHLY and CDR2 is FYNNEI. Germline trimming cut 5 bases from V and 7 bases from J; bases unmatched to any gene: 7. CDR3 in amino acids: CASSMDRVRNEQFF. DNA for the CDR3: TGTGCCAGCAGTATGGACAGGGTGCGGAATGAGCAGTTCTTC.

This rearrangement joins TRBV28 to TRBJ2-2, with TRBD2 matching over 8 bases. The CDR3 runs 15 residues. The ends lost 7 bases at V and 5 bases at J; junction bases unmatched: 9. Germline V gene sequence: CDR1 MDHEN, CDR2 SYDVKM. The CDR3 coding sequence is TGTGCCAGCACCGCCCGGGGGGGTGGGACCGGGGAGCTGTTTTTT. Its protein is CASTARGGGTGELFF.

The V gene is TRBV13, the J gene TRBJ2-3, with 7 bases fitting TRBD1. The CDR3 contains 19 residues. Germline trimming cut 10 bases from V and 0 bases from J; bases unmatched to any gene: 22. Germline values: CDR1 PRHDT, CDR2 FYEKMQ (reference sequence). Here the CDR3 reads CATDVMDRRVSRSTDTQYF. CDR3 in DNA: TGTGCCACCGACGTAATGGACAGGCGCGTTTCGAGAAGCACAGATACGCAGTATTTT.

This chain uses TRBV4-1 with TRBJ1-3; D perhaps matches TRBD1 (5 bases). The CDR3 runs to 15 residues. V dropped 4 bases and J dropped 2 bases, with 12 bases sitting between them. CDR1 MGHRA and CDR2 YSYEKL come from the germline V gene. CDR3 residues: CASSLSQGAGNTIYF. For the CDR3, the DNA is TGCGCCAGCAGCCTTTCGCAGGGTGCTGGAAACACCATATATTTT.

The chain uses TRBV18 and TRBJ1-2; 9 nucleotides match TRBD1. From germline, CDR1 is KGHSH and CDR2 LQKENI. With 3 bases clipped from V and 6 bases from J, the junction kept 8 bases outside the gene matches. CDR3 length equals 15 residues. The CDR3 nucleotides read TGTGCCAGCTCACCTTTAGTCGGACAGGGGCATGGCTACACCTTC. Protein sequence: CASSPLVGQGHGYTF.

V gene TRBV4-1 combines with J gene TRBJ2-3, with D unresolved. The CDR3 is made up of 13 amino acids. The V gene's germline CDR1 is MGHRA and CDR2 YSYEKL. The ends were cut back, 1 base at V and 8 bases at J, with 10 bases in the middle. The CDR3 sequence is CASSQGASGTQYF. CDR3 nucleotide sequence: TGCGCCAGCAGCCAAGGGGCTAGTGGTACGCAGTATTTT.

The chain carries TRBV11-3 and TRBJ2-2; D perhaps matches TRBD2 (6 bases). The germline V gene has CDR1 SGHNT and CDR2 YENEEA. There are 14 residues in the CDR3. The germline V and J ends were trimmed by 5 bases and 6 bases, with 13 bases remaining between them. The CDR3 is CASSPQAGSGELFF. For the CDR3, the DNA is TGTGCCAGCAGCCCACAGGCGGGGTCCGGGGAGCTGTTTTTT.

This chain uses TRBV5-4 with TRBJ1-1; 9 nucleotides line up with TRBD1. Germline trimming cut 5 bases from V and 4 bases from J; bases unmatched to any gene: 9. The CDR3 is 15 residues long. Per the germline V gene, CDR1 is SGHNT and CDR2 is YYREEE (reference sequence). CDR3 DNA sequence: TGTGCCAGCAGGCCTATTAACAGGGGGCGCACTGAAGCTTTCTTT. Its protein is CASRPINRGRTEAFF.

The chain carries TRBV29-1 and TRBJ2-5, with TRBD2 identical over 11 bases. Germline V CDR1 and CDR2: SQVTM, ANQGSEA. Trimming at V came to 4 bases and at J to 4 bases, leaving 8 bases not matched to a gene. The CDR3 is 15 residues long. The CDR3 spells CSVGKVAGGRETQYF. CDR3 DNA sequence: TGCAGCGTTGGAAAGGTAGCGGGAGGGAGAGAGACCCAGTACTTC.